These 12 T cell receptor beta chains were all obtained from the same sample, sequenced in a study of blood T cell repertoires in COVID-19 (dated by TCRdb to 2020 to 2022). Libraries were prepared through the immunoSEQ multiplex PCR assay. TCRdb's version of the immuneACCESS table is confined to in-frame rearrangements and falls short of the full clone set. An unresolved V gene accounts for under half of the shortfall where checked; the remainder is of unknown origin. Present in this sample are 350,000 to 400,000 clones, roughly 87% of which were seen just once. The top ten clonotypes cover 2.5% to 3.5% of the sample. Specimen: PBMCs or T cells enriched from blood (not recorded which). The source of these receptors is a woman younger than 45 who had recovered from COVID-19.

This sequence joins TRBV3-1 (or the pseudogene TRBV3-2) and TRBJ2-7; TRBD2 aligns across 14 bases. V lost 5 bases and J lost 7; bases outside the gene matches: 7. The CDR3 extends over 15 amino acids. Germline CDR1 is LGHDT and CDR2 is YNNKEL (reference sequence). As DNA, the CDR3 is TGTGCCAGCAGCGGTGGGACTAGCGGGAGACAAGAGCAGTACTTC. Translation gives CASSGGTSGRQEQYF.

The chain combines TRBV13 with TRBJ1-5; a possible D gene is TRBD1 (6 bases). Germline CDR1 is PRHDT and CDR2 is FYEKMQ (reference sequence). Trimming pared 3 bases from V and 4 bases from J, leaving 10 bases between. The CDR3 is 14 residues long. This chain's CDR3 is CASSFNRANQPQHF. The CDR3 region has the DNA TGTGCCAGCAGCTTCAACAGGGCAAATCAGCCCCAGCATTTT.

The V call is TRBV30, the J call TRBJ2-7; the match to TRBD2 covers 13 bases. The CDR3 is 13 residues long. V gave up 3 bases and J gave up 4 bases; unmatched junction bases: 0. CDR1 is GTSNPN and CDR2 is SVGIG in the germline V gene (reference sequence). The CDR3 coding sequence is TGTGCCTGGAGGACTAGCGGGAGGTACGAGCAGTACTTC. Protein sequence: CAWRTSGRYEQYF.

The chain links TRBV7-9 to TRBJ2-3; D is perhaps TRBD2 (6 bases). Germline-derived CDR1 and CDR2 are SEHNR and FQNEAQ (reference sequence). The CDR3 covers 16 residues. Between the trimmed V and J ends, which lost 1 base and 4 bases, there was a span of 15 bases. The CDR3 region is CASSLVGGILADTQYF. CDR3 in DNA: TGTGCCAGCAGCTTAGTCGGCGGGATTTTGGCAGATACGCAGTATTTT.

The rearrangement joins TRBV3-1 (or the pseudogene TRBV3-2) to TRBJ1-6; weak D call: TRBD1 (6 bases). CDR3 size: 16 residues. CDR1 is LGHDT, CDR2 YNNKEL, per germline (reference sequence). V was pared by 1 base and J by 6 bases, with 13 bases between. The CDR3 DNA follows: TGTGCCAGCAGCCAAGGGGGAGGGGGGGGTAATTCACCCCTCCACTTT. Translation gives CASSQGGGGGNSPLHF.

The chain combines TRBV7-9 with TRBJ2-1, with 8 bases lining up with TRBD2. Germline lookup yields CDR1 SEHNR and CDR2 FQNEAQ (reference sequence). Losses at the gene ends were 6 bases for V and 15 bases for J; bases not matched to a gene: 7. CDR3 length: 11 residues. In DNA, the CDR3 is TGTGCCAGCAGTTCGAGCGGGAGCGTGTTCTTC. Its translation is CASSSSGSVFF.

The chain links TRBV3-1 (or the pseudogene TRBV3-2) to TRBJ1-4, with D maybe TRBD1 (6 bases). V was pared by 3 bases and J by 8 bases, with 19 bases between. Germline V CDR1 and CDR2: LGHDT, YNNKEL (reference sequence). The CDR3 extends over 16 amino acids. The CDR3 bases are TGTGCCAGCAGCCAGAACTCAGGGGCAATTCGGGAAAAACTGTTTTTT. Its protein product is CASSQNSGAIREKLFF.

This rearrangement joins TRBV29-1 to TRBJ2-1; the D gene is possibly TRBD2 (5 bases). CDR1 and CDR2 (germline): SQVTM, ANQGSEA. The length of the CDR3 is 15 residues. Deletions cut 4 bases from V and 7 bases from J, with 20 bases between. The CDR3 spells CSVVGLAGGRNEQFF. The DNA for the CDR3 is TGCAGCGTTGTGGGTCTGGCAGGAGGCAGGAATGAGCAGTTCTTC.

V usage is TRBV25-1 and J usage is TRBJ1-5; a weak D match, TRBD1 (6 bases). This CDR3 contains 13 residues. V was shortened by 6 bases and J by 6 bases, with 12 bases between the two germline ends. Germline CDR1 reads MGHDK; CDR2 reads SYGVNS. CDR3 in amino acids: CASSQGGGQPQHF. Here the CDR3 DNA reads TGTGCCAGCAGCCAAGGGGGGGGTCAGCCCCAGCATTTT.

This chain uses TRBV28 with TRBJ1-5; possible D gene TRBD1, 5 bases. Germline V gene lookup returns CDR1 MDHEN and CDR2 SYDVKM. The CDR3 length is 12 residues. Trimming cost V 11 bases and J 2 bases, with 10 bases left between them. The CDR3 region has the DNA TGTGCCGGTGGGGGGGGCAATCAGCCCCAGCATTTT. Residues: CAGGGGNQPQHF.

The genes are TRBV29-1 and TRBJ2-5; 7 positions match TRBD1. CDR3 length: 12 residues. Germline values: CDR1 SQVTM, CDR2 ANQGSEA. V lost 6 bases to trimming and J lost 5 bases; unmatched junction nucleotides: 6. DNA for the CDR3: TGCAGCGTGGATCAGGGGGTGGAGACCCAGTACTTC. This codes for CSVDQGVETQYF.

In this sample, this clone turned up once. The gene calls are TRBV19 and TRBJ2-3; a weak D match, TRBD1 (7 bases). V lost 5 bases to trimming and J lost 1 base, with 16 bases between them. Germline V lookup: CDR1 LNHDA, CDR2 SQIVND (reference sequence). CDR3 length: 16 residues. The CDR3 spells CASSRVRRGGTDTQYF. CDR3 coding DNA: TGTGCCAGTAGTCGCGTCCGCAGGGGGGGCACAGATACGCAGTATTTT.